The T cell receptor (beta chain) under discussion was sequenced for a study of T cell responses to AZD1222 COVID-19 vaccine. Here immunoSEQ multiplex PCR was the method, and the copy in TCRdb shows in-frame clones only, minus some. The profile shows 250,000 to 300,000 clones, 85% to 95% of them singletons. Study-level points and caveats: Receipt of two AZD1222 doses was followed by a rise in Spike-specific TCR breadth and depth.

In regard to this clone: Its antigen is not identified.

Germline-derived CDR1 and CDR2 are LNHDA and SQIVND (reference sequence). The CDR3 contains 16 residues. V shed 4 bases and J 0 bases; nucleotides not matched to a gene: 7. The sample in question was peripheral blood, obtained 28 days after the second AZD1222 dose. The receptor's source is an adult who received the AZD1222 COVID-19 vaccine. The chain combines TRBV19 with TRBJ1-1; TRBD1 matches 8 bases. The CDR3 DNA follows: TGTGCCAGTAGTACGCAGGGGGCTTTAATGAACACTGAAGCTTTCTTT. Translating gives CASSTQGALMNTEAFF.